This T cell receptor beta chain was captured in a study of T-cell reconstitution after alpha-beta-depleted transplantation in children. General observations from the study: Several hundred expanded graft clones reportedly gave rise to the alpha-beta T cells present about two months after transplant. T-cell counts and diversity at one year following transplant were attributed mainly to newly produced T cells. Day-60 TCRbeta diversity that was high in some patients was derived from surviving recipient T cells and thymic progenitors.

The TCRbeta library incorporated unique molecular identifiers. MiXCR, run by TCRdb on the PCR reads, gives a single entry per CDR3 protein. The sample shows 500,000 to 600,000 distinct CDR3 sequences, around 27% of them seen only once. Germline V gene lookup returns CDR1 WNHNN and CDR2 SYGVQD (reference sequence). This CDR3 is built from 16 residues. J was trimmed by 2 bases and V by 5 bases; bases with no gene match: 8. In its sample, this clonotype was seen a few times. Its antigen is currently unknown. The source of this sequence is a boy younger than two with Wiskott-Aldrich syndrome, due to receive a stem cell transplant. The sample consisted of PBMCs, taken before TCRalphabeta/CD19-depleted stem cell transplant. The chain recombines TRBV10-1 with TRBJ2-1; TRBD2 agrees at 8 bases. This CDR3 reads CASSISPTSAYNEQFF. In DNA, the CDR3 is TGCGCCAGCAGTATAAGCCCGACTAGCGCCTACAATGAGCAGTTCTTC.